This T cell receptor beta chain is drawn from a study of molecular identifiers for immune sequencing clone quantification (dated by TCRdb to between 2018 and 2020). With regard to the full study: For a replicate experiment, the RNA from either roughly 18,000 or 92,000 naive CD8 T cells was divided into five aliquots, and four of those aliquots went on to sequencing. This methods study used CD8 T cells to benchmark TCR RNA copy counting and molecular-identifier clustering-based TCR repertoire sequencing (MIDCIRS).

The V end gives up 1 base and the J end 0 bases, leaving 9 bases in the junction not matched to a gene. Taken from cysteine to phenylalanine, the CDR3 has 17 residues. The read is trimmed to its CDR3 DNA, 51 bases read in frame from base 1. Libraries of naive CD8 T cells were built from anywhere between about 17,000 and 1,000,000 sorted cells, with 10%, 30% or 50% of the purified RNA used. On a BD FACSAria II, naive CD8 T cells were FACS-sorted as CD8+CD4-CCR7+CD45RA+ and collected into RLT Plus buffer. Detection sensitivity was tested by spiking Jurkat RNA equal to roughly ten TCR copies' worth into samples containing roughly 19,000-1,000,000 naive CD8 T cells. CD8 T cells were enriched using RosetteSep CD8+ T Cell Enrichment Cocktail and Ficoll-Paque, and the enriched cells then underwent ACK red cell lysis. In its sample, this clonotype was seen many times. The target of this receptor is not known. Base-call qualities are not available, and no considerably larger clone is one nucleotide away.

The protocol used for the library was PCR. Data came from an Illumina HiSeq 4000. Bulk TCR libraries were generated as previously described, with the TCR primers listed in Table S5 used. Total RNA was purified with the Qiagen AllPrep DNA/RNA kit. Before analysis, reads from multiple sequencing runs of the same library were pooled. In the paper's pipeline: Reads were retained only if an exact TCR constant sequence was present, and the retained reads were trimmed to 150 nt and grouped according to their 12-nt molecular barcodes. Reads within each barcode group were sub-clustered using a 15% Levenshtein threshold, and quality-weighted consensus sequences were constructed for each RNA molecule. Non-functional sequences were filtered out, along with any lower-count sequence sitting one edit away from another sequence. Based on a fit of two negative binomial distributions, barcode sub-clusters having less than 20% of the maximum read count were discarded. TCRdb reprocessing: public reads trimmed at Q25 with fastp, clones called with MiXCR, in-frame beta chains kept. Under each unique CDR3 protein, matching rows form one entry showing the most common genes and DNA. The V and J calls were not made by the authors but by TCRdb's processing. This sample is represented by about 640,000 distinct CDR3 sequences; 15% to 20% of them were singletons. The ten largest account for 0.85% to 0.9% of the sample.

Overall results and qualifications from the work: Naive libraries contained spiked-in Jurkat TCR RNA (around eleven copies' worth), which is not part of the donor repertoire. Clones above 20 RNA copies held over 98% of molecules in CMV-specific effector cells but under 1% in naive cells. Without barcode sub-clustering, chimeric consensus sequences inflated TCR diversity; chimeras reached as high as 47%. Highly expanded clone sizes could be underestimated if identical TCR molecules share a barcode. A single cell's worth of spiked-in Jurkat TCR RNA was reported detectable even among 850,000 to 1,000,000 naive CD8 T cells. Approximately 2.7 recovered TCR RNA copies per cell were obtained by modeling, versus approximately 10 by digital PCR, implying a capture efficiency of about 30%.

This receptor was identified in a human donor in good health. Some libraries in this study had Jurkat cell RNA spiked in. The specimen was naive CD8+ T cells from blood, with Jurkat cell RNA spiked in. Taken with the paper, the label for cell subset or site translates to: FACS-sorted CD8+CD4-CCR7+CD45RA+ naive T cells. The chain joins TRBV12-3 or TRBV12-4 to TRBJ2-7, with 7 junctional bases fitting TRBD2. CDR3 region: CASSLEVLSGDSYEQYF. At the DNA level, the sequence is TGTGCCAGCAGTTTAGAGGTGCTGAGCGGGGACTCCTACGAGCAGTACTTC.